This T cell receptor (beta chain) was observed in a study of CD8+CD57+ T cells in acquired aplastic anemia. The wider study: The mean DNA yield obtained from sorted CD4+ and CD8+ cells came to 3.2 ug.

From germline, CDR1 is LNHDA and CDR2 SQIVND (reference sequence). This CDR3 region has 15 residues. Trimming took 4 bases from V and 2 from J, leaving 14 bases between them. TCR beta VDJ combinations and CDR3 sequences were profiled from genomic DNA. MiXCR was run by TCRdb on the reads, yielding one entry per CDR3 protein. The sample carries about 54,000 distinct CDR3 sequences, about 56% recorded once. The patients chosen for sequencing had shown expansion of CD8+CD57+ cells (detected by flow cytometry). The V gene is TRBV19, the J gene TRBJ1-1, with D hard to call. This TCR derives from a human donor with aplastic anemia. Material: sorted CD4+, CD8+, or CD8+CD57+ T cells (not recorded which) from PBMCs. The CDR3 coding sequence is TGTGCCAGTAGTACGTTCCCCGGGCTAAACACTGAAGCTTTCTTT. Translated, it gives CASSTFPGLNTEAFF.